Detailed here is one T cell receptor (beta chain). Generated by immunoSEQ multiplex PCR, the TCRdb table keeps only in-frame clones and is missing some. The table shows under 110,000 clones, with about 90% occurring only once. The CDR3 has 13 residues. Germline V gene lookup returns CDR1 WNHNN and CDR2 SYGVQD (reference sequence). V was trimmed by 6 bases and J by 4 bases, leaving 10 bases between them. This entry comes from a study of blood T cell repertoires in COVID-19. Study details: Sources were T cells, B-cell-depleted T cells, or PBMCs; the material itself was cDNA or gDNA.

The sequenced sample was peripheral blood. The V gene is TRBV10-1, the J gene TRBJ2-1; no clear D. This clonotype originated in a man aged 50 or older with acute or convalescent COVID-19. CDR3 sequence (DNA): TGCGCCAGCAGGGCTTCGAGGTACAATGAGCAGTTCTTC. Protein product: CASRASRYNEQFF.